This record covers a single T cell receptor beta chain. Its specificity is not known. A sample-barcoded 5' primer and a J-beta primer mix were used in a second PCR of roughly 7 to 11 cycles. TCRdb passed the 5' RACE reads through MiXCR, listing each CDR3 protein once. The top ten hold 20% to 25% of the sample, which has 1,800,000 or so distinct CDR3 sequences, about 39% seen once. The data are from a study of blood T cells in healthy people across ages. Study outcomes and limitations: The percentage of naive T cells correlated strongly with TCR beta diversity. More naive CD4+ cells and higher diversity marked long-lived donors relative to aged donors.

Germline-derived CDR1 and CDR2 are SGHRS and YFSETQ. The CDR3 is made up of 14 amino acids. What was sequenced was blood. This sequence joins TRBV5-1 and TRBJ2-4; D is unclear. With the DNA end fitting TRBJ2-7 better, the J assignment may be wrong. This receptor was obtained from a human donor in good health. CDR3 sequence (DNA): TGCGCCAGCAGCTTGGCCGTAGGGTGGGACGAGCAGTACTTC. Protein: CASSLAVGWDEQYF.